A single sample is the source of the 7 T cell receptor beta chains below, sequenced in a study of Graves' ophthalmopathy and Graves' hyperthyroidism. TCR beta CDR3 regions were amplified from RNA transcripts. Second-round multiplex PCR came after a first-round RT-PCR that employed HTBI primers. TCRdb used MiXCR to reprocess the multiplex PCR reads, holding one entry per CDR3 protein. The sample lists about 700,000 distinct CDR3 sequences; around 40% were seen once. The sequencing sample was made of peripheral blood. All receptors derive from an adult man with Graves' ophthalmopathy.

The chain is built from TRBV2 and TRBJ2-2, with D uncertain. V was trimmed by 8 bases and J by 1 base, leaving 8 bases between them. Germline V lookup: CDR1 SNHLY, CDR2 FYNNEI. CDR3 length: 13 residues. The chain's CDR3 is CASAGLNTGELFF. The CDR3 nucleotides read TGTGCCAGCGCCGGCCTGAACACCGGGGAGCTGTTTTTT.

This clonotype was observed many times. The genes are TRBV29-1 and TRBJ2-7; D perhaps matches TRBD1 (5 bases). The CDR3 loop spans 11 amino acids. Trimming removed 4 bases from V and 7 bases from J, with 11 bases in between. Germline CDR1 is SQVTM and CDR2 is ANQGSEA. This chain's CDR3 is CSVAGPGEQYF. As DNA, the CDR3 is TGCAGCGTTGCAGGGCCTGGAGAGCAGTACTTC.

CDR3 protein: CASSQSEYSNQPQHF. In nucleotides, the CDR3 is TGTGCCAGCAGCCAATCAGAATATAGCAATCAGCCCCAGCATTTT. The chain combines TRBV5-5 with TRBJ1-5; D uncertain. Germline V gives CDR1 SGHKS, CDR2 YYEKEE (reference sequence). This CDR3 is 15 amino acids long. Trimming removed 4 bases at V and 0 bases at J, with 11 bases between.

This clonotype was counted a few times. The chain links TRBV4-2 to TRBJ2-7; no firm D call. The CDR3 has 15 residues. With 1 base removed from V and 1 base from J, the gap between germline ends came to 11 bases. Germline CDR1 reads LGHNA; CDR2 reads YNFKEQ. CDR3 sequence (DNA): TGTGCCAGCAGCCAAGCACAGCACCCATCCTACGAGCAGTACTTC. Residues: CASSQAQHPSYEQYF.

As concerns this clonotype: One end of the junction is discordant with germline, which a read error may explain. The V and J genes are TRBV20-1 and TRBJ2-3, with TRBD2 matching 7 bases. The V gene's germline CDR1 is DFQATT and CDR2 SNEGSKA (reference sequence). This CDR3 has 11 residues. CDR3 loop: CSTSETDTQYF. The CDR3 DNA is TGCAGTACTAGCGAGACAGATACGCAGTATTTT.

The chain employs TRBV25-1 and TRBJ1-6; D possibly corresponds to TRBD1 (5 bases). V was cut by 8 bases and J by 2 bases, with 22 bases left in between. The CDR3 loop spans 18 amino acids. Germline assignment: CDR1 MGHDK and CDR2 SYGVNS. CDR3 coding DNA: TGTGCCAGCTCACTAACCGACGGGGGGACGGCCTATAATTCACCCCTCCACTTT. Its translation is CASSLTDGGTAYNSPLHF.

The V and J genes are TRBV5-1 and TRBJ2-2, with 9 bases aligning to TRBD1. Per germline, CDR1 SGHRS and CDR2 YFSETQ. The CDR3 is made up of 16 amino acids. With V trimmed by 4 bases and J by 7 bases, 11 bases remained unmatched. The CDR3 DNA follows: TGCGCCAGCAGCCGAGTCGGACAGGGGAAGGTCGGGGAGCTGTTTTTT. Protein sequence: CASSRVGQGKVGELFF.